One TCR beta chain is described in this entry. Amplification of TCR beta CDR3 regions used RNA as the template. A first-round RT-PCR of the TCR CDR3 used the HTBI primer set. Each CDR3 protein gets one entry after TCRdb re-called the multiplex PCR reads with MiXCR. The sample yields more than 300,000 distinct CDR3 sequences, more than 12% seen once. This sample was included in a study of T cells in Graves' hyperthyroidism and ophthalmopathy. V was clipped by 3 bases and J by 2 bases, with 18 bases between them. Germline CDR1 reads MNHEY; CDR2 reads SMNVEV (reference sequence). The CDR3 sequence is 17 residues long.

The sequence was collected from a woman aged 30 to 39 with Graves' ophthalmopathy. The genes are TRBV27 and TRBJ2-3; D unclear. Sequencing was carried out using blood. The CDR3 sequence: CASSLELGSPFTDTQYF. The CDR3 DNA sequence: TGTGCCAGCAGTTTGGAGTTGGGCAGTCCCTTCACAGATACGCAGTATTTT.